This TCR beta chain was profiled in a study of blood T cell repertoires in COVID-19 (dated by TCRdb to the early 2020s). As for the study more broadly: Samples covering the acute and convalescent phases of COVID-19 were provided by collaborators in the United States, Italy and Spain. The material from the prospective study consisted of cDNA or gDNA derived from T cells, B-cell-depleted T cells, or PBMCs. Subjects who had been exposed to COVID-19, were actively infected with it, or had recovered from it provided the deeply sampled blood TCRbeta repertoires that made up the dataset. The repertoires were made available in a free public database intended to serve as a resource for research on the immune response to SARS-CoV-2. Samples were obtained from the ongoing ImmuneRACE study (first 160 participants) and from 1,254 subjects provided by 6 global collaborators. A de-identified subject ID, COVID-19 status, age in years and sex were almost always included in the sample metadata. Where available, HLA class I and class II types were taken from metadata supplied by the sample provider and were not determined by assay-based typing. Overall study outcomes, separate from this receptor: The amount of clinical and demographic metadata varied by source and participant and was provided uncurated.

Inclusive of the bounding cysteine and phenylalanine, the CDR3 is 10 residues long. Kept here is only the CDR3 DNA, which spans 30 bases and is read in frame from base 1. V and J are truncated by 7 bases and 5 bases respectively, leaving an intervening sequence of 5 bases. CDR1 and CDR2, per the germline V gene, are MNHEY and SVGAGI. The immunoSEQ Assay, a bias-controlled multiplex PCR, was used to amplify TCRbeta CDR3 regions from genomic DNA. On the study's bioinformatics: Nucleated cell counts per sample were estimated from amplification of reference gene primers within the assay. Sequence reads were collapsed and filtered to measure the absolute abundance of every unique TCRbeta CDR3 rearrangement. Productive Simpson clonality was computed per sample as the square root of Simpson's diversity index over productive rearrangements. The clones in this table, taken by TCRdb from immuneACCESS, are in-frame only. Not every clone is retained; where verified, under half of the shortfall comes from an unresolved V gene, and the cause of the rest is unknown. V, J and clone size were drawn from that table, and D and trimming were deduced from the DNA. A total of about 72,000 clones appear in this sample, roughly 82% of them only once. The leading ten clones occupy approximately 6.6% of the sample.

Notes on this clone: Its binding antigen is unknown. No much larger clone exists at a distance of one base, and base qualities are not known.

The collaborating institutions used their own protocols to collect whole blood in K2EDTA tubes. For TCRbeta analysis, collaborators shipped samples as frozen whole blood, isolated PBMCs, or DNA extracted from either of those sample types. Recombination joined TRBV6-5 with TRBJ2-5, with a weak D call of TRBD1 (5 bases match). The receptor comes from a man aged 60 to 69 with acute or convalescent COVID-19. Sequencing input: peripheral blood. In nucleotide form, the sequence is TGTGCCAGCAACAGGGAGACCCAGTACTTC. Its protein is CASNRETQYF.